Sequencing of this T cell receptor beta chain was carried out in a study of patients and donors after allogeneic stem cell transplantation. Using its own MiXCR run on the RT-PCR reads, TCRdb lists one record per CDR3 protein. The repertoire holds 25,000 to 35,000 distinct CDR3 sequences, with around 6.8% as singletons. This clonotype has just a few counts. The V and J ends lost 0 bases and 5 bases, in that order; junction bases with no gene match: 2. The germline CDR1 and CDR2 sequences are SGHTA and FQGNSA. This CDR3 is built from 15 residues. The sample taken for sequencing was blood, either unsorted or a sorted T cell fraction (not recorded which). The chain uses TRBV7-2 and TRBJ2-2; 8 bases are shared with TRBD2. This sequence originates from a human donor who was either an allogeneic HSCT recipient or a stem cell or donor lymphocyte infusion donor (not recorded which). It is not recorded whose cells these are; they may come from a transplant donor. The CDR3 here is CASSLAGLVTGELFF. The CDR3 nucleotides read TGTGCCAGCAGCTTAGCGGGACTAGTAACCGGGGAGCTGTTTTTT.